These 20 T cell receptor beta chains share one sample of origin, sequenced in a study of T cells in localized non-small cell lung cancer (dated by TCRdb to 2020 to 2022). Library construction relied on the immunoSEQ multiplex PCR assay. TCRdb re-hosts the immuneACCESS table, in-frame sequences only. Its copies lack some clones; in the studies checked, an unresolved V gene accounts for under half of them, and the cause for the rest is not known. This sample lists tens of thousands of clones; 80% to 90% were detected once. The top ten hold approximately 12% of the sample. Source: peripheral blood, taken before any cancer treatment. All receptors derive from a female donor over 55 with stage I lung adenocarcinoma.

The chain employs TRBV5-1 and TRBJ1-6, with 9 nucleotides matching TRBD1. The J segment lost 9 bases and the V segment lost 6 bases, leaving 7 bases of the junction unmatched. Germline assignment: CDR1 SGHRS and CDR2 YFSETQ. This CDR3 is 14 amino acids long. The CDR3 DNA is TGCGCCAGCACTCCGGGACAGGGTACTTCACCCCTCCACTTT. Amino acids: CASTPGQGTSPLHF.

Only a few counts were recorded for this clone. This chain connects TRBV15 to TRBJ2-5; 12 bases map to TRBD2. The length of the CDR3 is 16 residues. CDR1 is LNHNV and CDR2 is YYDKDF in the germline V gene (reference sequence). V gave up 1 base and J gave up 4 bases; unmatched junction bases: 4. CDR3 DNA sequence: TGTGCCACCAGCAGAGGAGAGGGACTAGCGGGAGAGACCCAGTACTTC. Its translation is CATSRGEGLAGETQYF.

The gene calls are TRBV6-6 and TRBJ1-6; 8 bases are shared with TRBD1. Germline CDR1 reads MNHNY; CDR2 reads SVGAGI (reference sequence). J lost 10 bases, V lost 6 bases, and 8 bases had no gene match. This CDR3 contains 14 residues. The CDR3 protein is CASSSGQGRSPLHF. In DNA, the CDR3 is TGTGCCAGCAGCTCTGGACAGGGAAGATCACCCCTCCACTTT.

The chain employs TRBV25-1 and TRBJ2-1; D not resolved. V lost 2 bases to trimming and J lost 3 bases, with 5 bases between them. The CDR3 runs 13 residues. Germline loops: CDR1 MGHDK, CDR2 SYGVNS. In nucleotides, the CDR3 is TGTGCCAGCAGTGAAAAGTTCTACAATGAGCAGTTCTTC. It translates to CASSEKFYNEQFF.

V and J are TRBV11-3 and TRBJ2-1; D unresolved. This CDR3 contains 13 residues. CDR1 is SGHNT and CDR2 is YENEEA in the germline V gene. Trimming shortened V by 10 bases and J by 0 bases, and 10 bases separated the two germline ends. CDR3 loop: CATTNSSYNEQFF. In DNA form, the CDR3 reads TGTGCCACTACTAATAGCTCCTACAATGAGCAGTTCTTC.

This chain joins TRBV27 and TRBJ2-7; unclear D gene. Germline lookup yields CDR1 MNHEY and CDR2 SMNVEV (reference sequence). The CDR3 has 14 residues. Trimming removed 10 bases at V and 4 bases at J, with 20 bases between. CDR3 DNA sequence: TGTGCCAACATTCCAATAGATTCGTTGTACGAGCAGTACTTC. This codes for CANIPIDSLYEQYF.

V usage is TRBV2 and J usage is TRBJ1-2; no clear D gene. The V and J ends lost 7 bases and 4 bases respectively, with 13 bases between them. The CDR3 spans 13 residues. The germline V gene has CDR1 SNHLY and CDR2 FYNNEI. CDR3 sequence: CASNPRPPYGYTF. The CDR3 DNA sequence: TGTGCCAGCAACCCCAGACCACCCTATGGCTACACCTTC.

V gene TRBV19 combines with J gene TRBJ1-1, with 10 bases matching TRBD1. This CDR3 is 15 amino acids long. The trim removed 7 bases at V and 0 bases at J, leaving 5 bases unmatched. Germline V gene lookup returns CDR1 LNHDA and CDR2 SQIVND (reference sequence). The CDR3 DNA sequence: TGTGCCAGTACTAGGACAGGGGGGCTGAACACTGAAGCTTTCTTT. Amino acid sequence: CASTRTGGLNTEAFF.

J is TRBJ2-1 and V is TRBV23-1; 9 bases fit TRBD2. TRBV23-1 is noted as an ORF with a role that remains uncertain. The V and J ends lost 2 bases and 6 bases, in that order; junction bases with no gene match: 8. This CDR3 has 16 amino acids. CDR3 bases: TGCGCCAGCAGTCAACCGGAAGGGACTAGCAGCAATGAGCAGTTCTTC. Its translation: CASSQPEGTSSNEQFF.

The CDR3 protein is CASSPPLMQDWGYTF. The CDR3 DNA sequence: TGTGCCAGCTCACCACCGTTAATGCAAGACTGGGGCTACACCTTC. The chain has TRBV18 and TRBJ1-2; no definite D call. V was pared by 0 bases and J by 8 bases, with 16 bases between. This CDR3 region has 15 residues. The germline V gene encodes CDR1 KGHSH and CDR2 LQKENI.

This chain's CDR3 is CASSYTGGGNNEQFF. The CDR3 DNA reads TGTGCCAGCAGCTACACAGGGGGAGGTAACAATGAGCAGTTCTTC. The genes are TRBV7-3 and TRBJ2-1; 8 nucleotides agree with TRBD1. The CDR3 is 15 amino acids. Germline V gives CDR1 SGHTA, CDR2 FQGTGA. Trimming cost V 4 bases and J 5 bases; bases outside gene matches: 7.

The chain recombines TRBV19 with TRBJ2-7, with D perhaps TRBD2 (6 bases). The CDR3 runs to 16 residues. Deletions cut 5 bases from V and 2 bases from J, with 19 bases between. Germline loops: CDR1 LNHDA, CDR2 SQIVND (reference sequence). CDR3 amino acids: CASSSIGGRQTYEQYF. CDR3 nucleotide sequence: TGTGCCAGTAGTTCCATCGGGGGAAGACAGACCTACGAGCAGTACTTC.

The genes are TRBV7-3 and TRBJ1-1; a weak D match, TRBD1 (6 bases). The CDR3 extends over 15 amino acids. V was trimmed by 5 bases and J by 1 base, leaving 14 bases between them. CDR1 and CDR2 from the germline V gene are SGHTA and FQGTGA. Here the CDR3 reads CASSAQGPKNTEAFF. Here the CDR3 DNA reads TGTGCCAGCAGCGCCCAGGGGCCCAAGAACACTGAAGCTTTCTTT.

This rearrangement joins TRBV4-1 to TRBJ1-2; D is ambiguous. Germline V gene sequence: CDR1 MGHRA, CDR2 YSYEKL. The CDR3 is 15 residues long. Trimming pared 5 bases from V and 4 bases from J, leaving 17 bases between. The DNA of the CDR3 is TGCGCCAGCAGCGCTGGAGGGCTTACCTTCTATGGCTACACCTTC. Its translation is CASSAGGLTFYGYTF.

The chain uses TRBV19 and TRBJ1-1; D might be TRBD1 (5 bases). Germline-derived CDR1 and CDR2 are LNHDA and SQIVND (reference sequence). V lost 7 bases, J lost 5 bases, and 20 bases lay in between. The CDR3 is 15 residues long. CDR3 in DNA: TGTGCCAGTACCCCGGAGGCGGCGAGGGGAACTGAAGCTTTCTTT. Translation: CASTPEAARGTEAFF.

The chain links TRBV14 to TRBJ1-2; D is ambiguous. The germline V gene has CDR1 SGHDN and CDR2 FVKESK. V gave up 5 bases and J gave up 9 bases, with 10 bases separating them. This CDR3 is built from 11 residues. The CDR3 DNA reads as TGTGCCAGCAGCGGGATATTTAGCTACACCTTC. It yields the protein CASSGIFSYTF.

In regard to this clone: The junction shows a germline mismatch at one end, possibly a read error. The rearrangement joins TRBV9 to TRBJ2-3; the match to TRBD2 covers 7 bases. Germline-derived CDR1 and CDR2 are SGDLS and YYNGEE. The CDR3 is 13 amino acids. The CDR3 DNA reads as TGTGCCAGCAGCCCTGATTTTGAGCGGGGAGTCTTTTTT. It encodes CASSPDFERGVFF.

The V and J genes are TRBV21-1 and TRBJ2-7; TRBD1 was called by the table and not checked on the DNA. TRBV21-1 is a listed pseudogene. CDR3 length: 13 residues. CDR3 sequence: CASRWTGGSEQYF. CDR3 coding DNA: TGTGCCAGCAGGTGGACAGGGGGCTCCGAGCAGTACTTC.

The chain joins TRBV2 to TRBJ2-7; 11 nucleotides match TRBD2. CDR1 is SNHLY, CDR2 FYNNEI, per germline. J lost 2 bases, V lost 1 base, and 1 base had no gene match. CDR3 length equals 15 residues. As DNA, the CDR3 is TGTGCCAGCAGTGAAGGACTAGCGGGGACCTACGAGCAGTACTTC. Amino acid sequence: CASSEGLAGTYEQYF.

The V and J genes are TRBV29-1 and TRBJ2-3; D is undetermined. The germline V gene has CDR1 SQVTM and CDR2 ANQGSEA. The CDR3 spans 16 residues. V was trimmed by 0 bases and J by 2 bases, leaving 15 bases between them. CDR3 amino acids: CSVEDLSRPSTDTQYF. In DNA, the CDR3 is TGCAGCGTTGAAGATCTGAGTCGACCCTCCACAGATACGCAGTATTTT.